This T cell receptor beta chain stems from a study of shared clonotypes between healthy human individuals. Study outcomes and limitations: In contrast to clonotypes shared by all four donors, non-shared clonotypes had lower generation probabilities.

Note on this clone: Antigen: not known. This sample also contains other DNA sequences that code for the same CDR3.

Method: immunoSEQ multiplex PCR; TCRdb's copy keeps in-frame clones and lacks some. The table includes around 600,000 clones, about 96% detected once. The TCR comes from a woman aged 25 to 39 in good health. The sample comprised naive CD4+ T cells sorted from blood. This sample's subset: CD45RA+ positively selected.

The CDR3 nucleotides read TGTGCCAGTAGCACTAGCGGTAACACCGGGGAGCTGTTTTTT. This translates into CASSTSGNTGELFF. The rearrangement links TRBV19 to TRBJ2-2, with 8 bases identical to TRBD2. The CDR3 covers 14 residues. V lost 6 bases, J lost 2 bases, and 2 bases stayed unmatched. Per the germline V gene, CDR1 is LNHDA and CDR2 is SQIVND (reference sequence).